This T cell receptor beta chain was retrieved from a study of cytomegalovirus exposure and HLA in healthy donors. Germline-derived CDR1 and CDR2 are SGHRS and YFSETQ. This CDR3 has 12 amino acids. The V end lost 0 bases, the J end lost 4 bases, and 3 bases lay between the germline ends. This clone came up a few times. The antigen is undetermined. Study results and caveats: It is likely that the observed cluster of highly shared sequence variants was a sequencing artifact.

Primers: 60 Vbeta forward and 13 Jbeta reverse. Original processing methods: Among the unique TCR beta chains that a later analysis counted, some 73 million in all, about 11 million were shared. Repertoires were generated with immunoSEQ multiplex PCR, while TCRdb's copy carries only in-frame clones and drops some. That table is the source of V, J and clone size, and D and trimming were worked out from the DNA. The sample lists around 150,000 clones; approximately 9% were seen once. This clonotype originated in a middle-aged woman in good health and CMV-seropositive. The sequenced sample consisted of PBMCs. V gene TRBV5-1 combines with J gene TRBJ2-3; D is uncertain. The CDR3 loop is CASSLASDTQYF. For the CDR3, the DNA is TGCGCCAGCAGCTTGGCGTCAGATACGCAGTATTTT.